This T cell receptor beta chain was retrieved from a study of blood T cell repertoires in COVID-19 (dated by TCRdb to the early 2020s). Study-wide context: Samples from collaborators originated in the United States, Italy and Spain and spanned both the acute and convalescent phases of COVID-19. Where available, HLA class I and class II types were obtained from metadata supplied by the sample provider rather than from assay-based typing. The prospective study material was composed of cDNA or gDNA derived from T cells, B-cell-depleted T cells, or PBMCs. Deeply sampled blood TCRbeta repertoires from subjects exposed to, actively infected with, or recovered from COVID-19 were included in the dataset. The repertoires were made available in a free public database intended to serve as a resource for research on the immune response to SARS-CoV-2. The samples were drawn from the first 160 participants of the ongoing ImmuneRACE study and from 950 to 1,500 subjects provided by 6 global collaborators. A de-identified subject ID, COVID-19 status, age in years and sex were almost always included in the sample metadata.

Paper-wide results and their limitations: Clinical and demographic metadata were provided uncurated, with the amount varying by source and participant.

As for this clone: It lacks a known antigen. One base away there is no much larger clone; base qualities are not given.

The collaborating institutions used their own protocols to collect whole blood in K2EDTA tubes. For TCRbeta analysis, collaborators shipped samples in one of three forms: frozen whole blood, isolated PBMCs, or DNA extracted from either of those sample types. CDR1 LGHDT and CDR2 YNNKEL were looked up in the germline V gene (reference sequence). V trim: 1 base; J trim: 0 bases; unmatched bases: 2. The CDR3 numbers 16 residues from cysteine through phenylalanine. Only the CDR3 region is kept as DNA, spanning 48 bases read in frame from base 1. TCRbeta CDR3 regions were amplified from genomic DNA by means of the immunoSEQ Assay, a bias-controlled multiplex PCR. As for the original processing: Nucleated cell counts per sample were estimated from amplification of reference gene primers within the assay. Sequence reads were collapsed and filtered to measure the absolute abundance of every unique TCRbeta CDR3 rearrangement. For each sample, productive Simpson clonality was calculated by taking the square root of Simpson's diversity index across productive rearrangements. TCRdb obtained this table from immuneACCESS and retained in-frame rearrangements with V and J assigned. These tables miss some clones; where compared with another copy, unresolved V genes account for less than half of the shortfall, and the remainder is unexplained. V and J calls plus clone size are reproduced from that table; the DNA served to infer D and trimming. The sample table shows a few hundred thousand clones, and roughly 88% are seen once. Jointly, the top ten make up roughly 9.6% of the sample.

In this chain, TRBV3-1 (or the pseudogene TRBV3-2) is recombined with TRBJ2-2; 7 central nucleotides agree with TRBD1. The clonotype was recovered from a woman between 65 and 79 years old with acute or convalescent COVID-19. The sequenced sample consisted of peripheral blood. The sequenced DNA: TGTGCCAGCAGCCAAGCGACAGGGCCGAACACCGGGGAGCTGTTTTTT. This yields the protein CASSQATGPNTGELFF.